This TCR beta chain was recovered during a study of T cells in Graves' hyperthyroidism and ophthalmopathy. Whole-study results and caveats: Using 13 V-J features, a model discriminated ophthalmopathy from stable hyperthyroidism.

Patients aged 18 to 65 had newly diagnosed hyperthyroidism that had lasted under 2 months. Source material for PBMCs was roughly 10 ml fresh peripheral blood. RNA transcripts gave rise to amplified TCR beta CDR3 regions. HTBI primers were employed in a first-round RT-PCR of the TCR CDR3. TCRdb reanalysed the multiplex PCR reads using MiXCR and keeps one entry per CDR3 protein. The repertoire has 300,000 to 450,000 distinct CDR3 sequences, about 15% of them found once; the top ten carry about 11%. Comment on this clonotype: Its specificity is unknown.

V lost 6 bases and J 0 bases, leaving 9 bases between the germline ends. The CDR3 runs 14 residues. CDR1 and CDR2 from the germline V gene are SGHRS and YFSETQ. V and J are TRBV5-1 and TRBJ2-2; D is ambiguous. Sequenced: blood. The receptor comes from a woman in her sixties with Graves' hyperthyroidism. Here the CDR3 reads CASTEFTNTGELFF. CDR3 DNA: TGCGCCAGCACAGAGTTTACGAACACCGGGGAGCTGTTTTTT.